This section outlines one T cell receptor beta chain sequence together with its context. Its antigen specificity is not known. One base away there is no much larger clone; base qualities are not given. This sample stems from a study of B cell selection in AIRE deficiency (dated by TCRdb to between 2018 and 2021). About the investigation overall: Researchers compared TCRbeta repertoires of sorted blood CD4+ conventional T cells and regulatory T cells in AIRE-deficient patients with those in healthy controls. The TCR-sequenced cohort comprised about 5 AIRE-deficient APECED patients and about 5 healthy control donors.

Regulatory T cells were sorted as cells that were CD4+CD25hiCD127low/negative. APECED syndrome was present in the AIRE-deficient patients. Sorting of Tconv and Treg cells intended for TCRbeta sequencing was performed on a FACSAria flow cytometer. The sorted cells went into 5-ml round-bottom polystyrene tubes, and the dry cell pellets were then frozen at -80 degrees C until sequencing. The immunoSEQ platform was used to sequence the TCRbeta chains. The original methods were these. Pooled Treg repertoires yielded around 5.8x10^4 distinct TCRbeta sequences from patients and about 9x10^4 from healthy donors. Treg TCRbeta sequences shared by two or more individuals were defined as public, and these public Treg TCRbeta sequences were subsequently searched for in Tconv repertoires. Differences between groups were assessed using Mann-Whitney U tests with Bonferroni-Dunn correction in GraphPad Prism 7.03. This is the immuneACCESS table as TCRdb keeps it, with only in-frame sequences that have V and J called. A part of the clones is gone; compared with another copy, unresolved V genes explain less than half, and the rest is unexplained. Clone size and V and J calls were adopted from that table, with D and trimming inferred from the DNA. The sample contains some 21,000 clones, less than 95% of them found a single time. The ten largest clones capture less than 2% of the sample.

Paper-wide results and their limitations: Approximately 30% of the Treg TCRbeta sequences shared among healthy donors turned up in patient Tconv cells, suggesting that Treg-biased clones are diverted into the Tconv compartment. Among several thousand shared Treg TCRbeta sequences, 31.6% were found to be shared only among healthy donors and 8.5% to 10% only among patients, suggesting that Treg selection is less efficient in the absence of AIRE. In AIRE-deficient patients, Tconv and Treg cells had TCRBV gene usage, CDR3 length and TCR diversity comparable to those in healthy donors. Shorter CDR3s were found in shared Treg sequences, reflecting a bias toward rearrangements containing few non-templated nucleotide insertions. Only TCRbeta chains were sequenced, and about 35% of shared healthy-donor Treg sequences were also present in healthy Tconv cells, possibly due to differing TCRalpha chains.

From its cysteine to its phenylalanine, the CDR3 spans 15 amino acids. The entry retains the CDR3 DNA only, 45 bases that are in frame from base 1. Ends trimmed: V by 4 bases, J by 4 bases; bases unmatched to a gene: 5. Looking up the germline V gene (reference sequence) yields CDR1 SGHNT and CDR2 YYREEE. Sequencing used Tregs sorted from PBMCs. This receptor was identified in a human donor with AIRE deficiency. This chain is built from TRBV5-4 and TRBJ2-2; TRBD2 aligns with 9 central bases. The CDR3 region has the sequence CASSLGLARTGELFF. The nucleotide sequence is given as TGTGCCAGCAGCCTCGGACTAGCGCGCACCGGGGAGCTGTTTTTT.